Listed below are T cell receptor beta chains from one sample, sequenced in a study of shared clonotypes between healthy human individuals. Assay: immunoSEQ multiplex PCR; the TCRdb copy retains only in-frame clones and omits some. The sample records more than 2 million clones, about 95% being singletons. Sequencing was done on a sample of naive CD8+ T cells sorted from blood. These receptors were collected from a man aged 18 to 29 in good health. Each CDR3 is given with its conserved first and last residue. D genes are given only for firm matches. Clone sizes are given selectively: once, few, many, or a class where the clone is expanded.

CDR3nt: TGTGCCTGGAGCCCGGGACAGGGTAATCAGCCCCAGCATTTT
CDR3aa: CAWSPGQGNQPQHF
len: 14
v_gene: TRBV30
d_gene: TRBD1
j_gene: TRBJ1-5
abundance: -

CDR3nt: TGTGCCAGCAGCTCTGGGGTGAACACTGAAGCTTTCTTT
CDR3aa: CASSSGVNTEAFF
len: 13
v_gene: TRBV11-3
d_gene: -
j_gene: TRBJ1-1
abundance: few

CDR3nt: TGTGCCAGCAGTTTCTGCGAGCAGTACTTC
CDR3aa: CASSFCEQYF
len: 10
v_gene: TRBV27
d_gene: -
j_gene: TRBJ2-7
abundance: few

CDR3nt: TGTGCCAGCAGTTACTTGGGACTAGCGGCTCCAGATACGCAGTATTTT
CDR3aa: CASSYLGLAAPDTQYF
len: 16
v_gene: TRBV6-5
d_gene: TRBD2
j_gene: TRBJ2-3
abundance: once

CDR3nt: TGTGCCAGCAGTTTAGGGGGACAGGGCAGTTTTGAGCAGTTCTTC
CDR3aa: CASSLGGQGSFEQFF
len: 15
v_gene: TRBV27
d_gene: TRBD1
j_gene: TRBJ2-1
abundance: -

CDR3nt: TGTGCCTGGAGCCGGGACAGCCAGCTTCTCTACGAGCAGTACTTC
CDR3aa: CAWSRDSQLLYEQYF
len: 15
v_gene: TRBV30
d_gene: TRBD1
j_gene: TRBJ2-7
abundance: -

CDR3nt: TGTGCCAGCAGCGTAAGGCCGGGGACTAGCGGGAGCCCCCGGGGCACAGATACGCAGTATTTT
CDR3aa: CASSVRPGTSGSPRGTDTQYF
len: 21
v_gene: TRBV9
d_gene: TRBD2
j_gene: TRBJ2-3
abundance: -

CDR3nt: TGTGCCAGCAGCGCCCCTGATCAGGTCAGCACTGAAGCTTTCTTT
CDR3aa: CASSAPDQVSTEAFF
len: 15
v_gene: TRBV5-6
d_gene: -
j_gene: TRBJ1-1
abundance: -

CDR3nt: TGTGCCAGCAGCTTATCCCCAAACGACGTGAACACTGAAGCTTTCTTT
CDR3aa: CASSLSPNDVNTEAFF
len: 16
v_gene: TRBV11-2
d_gene: -
j_gene: TRBJ1-1
abundance: -

CDR3nt: TGTGCCAGCATCCACCTGTCGAGTGTCGGCCAGGAGCAGTTCTTC
CDR3aa: CASIHLSSVGQEQFF
len: 15
v_gene: TRBV28
d_gene: -
j_gene: TRBJ2-1
abundance: -

CDR3nt: TGTGCCAGCAGCCGGGAAGGGGAGACCCAGTACTTC
CDR3aa: CASSREGETQYF
len: 12
v_gene: TRBV7-9
d_gene: -
j_gene: TRBJ2-5
abundance: -

CDR3nt: TGCGCCAGCAGCCAAGCCGTTGGGGGACTGGAGCAGTACTTC
CDR3aa: CASSQAVGGLEQYF
len: 14
v_gene: TRBV4-3
d_gene: -
j_gene: TRBJ2-7
abundance: -

CDR3nt: TGTGCCAGCAGTTTTCTAGGGCGGGAAGACGAGCAGTACTTC
CDR3aa: CASSFLGREDEQYF
len: 14
v_gene: TRBV27
d_gene: -
j_gene: TRBJ2-7
abundance: once

CDR3nt: TGTGCCACCCCCGCCAGGACATTAGCCAAAAACATTCAGTACTTC
CDR3aa: CATPARTLAKNIQYF
len: 15
v_gene: TRBV2
d_gene: -
j_gene: TRBJ2-4
abundance: -

CDR3nt: TGTGCCAGCAGTGATGTAGGGGTCTCCTACAATGAGCAGTTCTTC
CDR3aa: CASSDVGVSYNEQFF
len: 15
v_gene: TRBV25-1
d_gene: -
j_gene: TRBJ2-1
abundance: -

CDR3nt: TGTGCCAGCAGCGTCGCGGACAGCCGGTTCTACGAGCAGTACTTC
CDR3aa: CASSVADSRFYEQYF
len: 15
v_gene: TRBV9
d_gene: -
j_gene: TRBJ2-7
abundance: -

CDR3nt: TGTGCCAGCAGCCCTGACAGGATCGAGCAGTACTTC
CDR3aa: CASSPDRIEQYF
len: 12
v_gene: TRBV6-5
d_gene: -
j_gene: TRBJ2-7
abundance: -

CDR3nt: TGTGCCAGCAGCTTTAGCGGGAGGGCGAATGAGCAGTTCTTC
CDR3aa: CASSFSGRANEQFF
len: 14
v_gene: TRBV5-6
d_gene: TRBD2
j_gene: TRBJ2-1
abundance: -

CDR3nt: TGCGCCAGCAGCCAAGGTTGGACAGCTTCATATGGCTACACCTTC
CDR3aa: CASSQGWTASYGYTF
len: 15
v_gene: TRBV4-1
d_gene: -
j_gene: TRBJ1-2
abundance: -

CDR3nt: TGTGCCAGCAGCGTGACCGGGGAGCTGTTTTTT
CDR3aa: CASSVTGELFF
len: 11
v_gene: TRBV9
d_gene: -
j_gene: TRBJ2-2
abundance: -

CDR3nt: TGTGCCAGCAGCCAAGTTCACGGGAGTGCAGATACGCAGTATTTT
CDR3aa: CASSQVHGSADTQYF
len: 15
v_gene: TRBV14
d_gene: -
j_gene: TRBJ2-3
abundance: -

CDR3nt: TGTGCCAGTAAATGGAGCGGGGGGGCCGGTACTGAGCAGTTCTTC
CDR3aa: CASKWSGGAGTEQFF
len: 15
v_gene: TRBV19
d_gene: TRBD2
j_gene: TRBJ2-1
abundance: -

CDR3nt: TGTGCCAGCAGTGAAGGGGGAGGGGCTAACTATGGCTACACCTTC
CDR3aa: CASSEGGGANYGYTF
len: 15
v_gene: TRBV2
d_gene: -
j_gene: TRBJ1-2
abundance: -

CDR3nt: TGTGCCAGTAGTATGAACGGATACAATGAGCAGTTCTTC
CDR3aa: CASSMNGYNEQFF
len: 13
v_gene: TRBV19
d_gene: -
j_gene: TRBJ2-1
abundance: -

CDR3nt: TGTGCCAGCAGTTATGGTAGGGACAATGAGCAGTTCTTC
CDR3aa: CASSYGRDNEQFF
len: 13
v_gene: TRBV6-5
d_gene: -
j_gene: TRBJ2-1
abundance: -

CDR3nt: TGTGCCAGCAGCTGGGGTGACACTGAAGCTTTCTTT
CDR3aa: CASSWGDTEAFF
len: 12
v_gene: TRBV5-6
d_gene: -
j_gene: TRBJ1-1
abundance: -

CDR3nt: TGTGCCAGGAAGAACTTCGAAGGACAGGGGGAGAGAGGCTATGGCTACACCTTC
CDR3aa: CARKNFEGQGERGYGYTF
len: 18
v_gene: TRBV21-1
d_gene: -
j_gene: TRBJ1-2
abundance: -

CDR3nt: TGTGCCTGGACCTCCGGGGGTGAAGCCTTCTTT
CDR3aa: CAWTSGGEAFF
len: 11
v_gene: TRBV30
d_gene: -
j_gene: TRBJ1-1
abundance: -

CDR3nt: TGCAGCGTTCCCCTCCTACAAGAGACCCAGTACTTC
CDR3aa: CSVPLLQETQYF
len: 12
v_gene: TRBV29-1
d_gene: -
j_gene: TRBJ2-5
abundance: once

CDR3nt: TGTGCCAGCAGCCCCCTCGAGCTACAAGAGACCCAGTACTTC
CDR3aa: CASSPLELQETQYF
len: 14
v_gene: TRBV7-9
d_gene: -
j_gene: TRBJ2-5
abundance: -

CDR3nt: TGCGCCAGCAGCTTGGTGGGACAGGGATCCGGGGAGCAGTACTTC
CDR3aa: CASSLVGQGSGEQYF
len: 15
v_gene: TRBV5-1
d_gene: TRBD1
j_gene: TRBJ2-7
abundance: -

CDR3nt: TGTGCCAGCAGCTTTACTAGTGGGTGGCACACAGATACGCAGTATTTT
CDR3aa: CASSFTSGWHTDTQYF
len: 16
v_gene: TRBV7-2
d_gene: -
j_gene: TRBJ2-3
abundance: -

CDR3nt: TGTGCCAGCAGTTTATATGGGGACCCAGATACGCAGTATTTT
CDR3aa: CASSLYGDPDTQYF
len: 14
v_gene: TRBV27
d_gene: -
j_gene: TRBJ2-3
abundance: -

CDR3nt: TGCAGCGTTGAGGGCGGACTAGCGGGAGGGCCCTTAGAGACCCAGTACTTC
CDR3aa: CSVEGGLAGGPLETQYF
len: 17
v_gene: TRBV29-1
d_gene: TRBD2
j_gene: TRBJ2-5
abundance: -

CDR3nt: TGCGCCAGCAGTCCCGGCCCTGCGTCCCAGCCCCAGCATTTT
CDR3aa: CASSPGPASQPQHF
len: 14
v_gene: TRBV4-1
d_gene: -
j_gene: TRBJ1-5
abundance: -

CDR3nt: TGTGCCAGCCTCACATTCGGCCGCAGTCCGGAACGGTATGGCTACACCTTC
CDR3aa: CASLTFGRSPERYGYTF
len: 17
v_gene: TRBV2
d_gene: -
j_gene: TRBJ1-2
abundance: -

CDR3nt: TGTGCCAGCAGTTTCTTACAGGAACAAGAGACCCAGTACTTC
CDR3aa: CASSFLQEQETQYF
len: 14
v_gene: TRBV27
d_gene: -
j_gene: TRBJ2-5
abundance: once

CDR3nt: TGTGCCAGCAGCTTAGTGCGCCAGGGGGGTACTGAAGCTTTCTTT
CDR3aa: CASSLVRQGGTEAFF
len: 15
v_gene: TRBV7-6
d_gene: TRBD1
j_gene: TRBJ1-1
abundance: -

CDR3nt: TGTGCCAGCAGCTTAGGAGAAAGTGAAGCTTTCTTT
CDR3aa: CASSLGESEAFF
len: 12
v_gene: TRBV7-9
d_gene: -
j_gene: TRBJ1-1
abundance: -

CDR3nt: TGTGCCAGCACCACTAATTCGGGCAGGGACAAGCAGTACTTC
CDR3aa: CASTTNSGRDKQYF
len: 14
v_gene: TRBV13
d_gene: -
j_gene: TRBJ2-7
abundance: once

CDR3nt: TGTGCCAGCAGCCCCAGTTTCTCGGGCAATGAGCAGTTCTTC
CDR3aa: CASSPSFSGNEQFF
len: 14
v_gene: TRBV11-1
d_gene: -
j_gene: TRBJ2-1
abundance: -

CDR3nt: TGTGCCTGGTCCCCTCAACAGGGATGGGGCTACACCTTC
CDR3aa: CAWSPQQGWGYTF
len: 13
v_gene: TRBV30
d_gene: -
j_gene: TRBJ1-2
abundance: -

CDR3nt: TGTGCCAGCAGTTACCCAGGGTGGGAGCAGTTCTTC
CDR3aa: CASSYPGWEQFF
len: 12
v_gene: TRBV27
d_gene: -
j_gene: TRBJ2-1
abundance: -

CDR3nt: TGTGCCAGCAGTTATTCAGTGACAGGGGAAGATGAAAAACTGTTTTTT
CDR3aa: CASSYSVTGEDEKLFF
len: 16
v_gene: TRBV6-5
d_gene: TRBD1
j_gene: TRBJ1-4
abundance: -

CDR3nt: TGCGCCAGCAGCCAAGCGGCTAGGTCCTACGAGCAGTACTTC
CDR3aa: CASSQAARSYEQYF
len: 14
v_gene: TRBV4-1
d_gene: -
j_gene: TRBJ2-7
abundance: -

CDR3nt: TGTGCCAGCAGCTTAGGACTAGCGGGAGTCAACTCCTACGAGCAGTACTTC
CDR3aa: CASSLGLAGVNSYEQYF
len: 17
v_gene: TRBV7-2
d_gene: TRBD2
j_gene: TRBJ2-7
abundance: -

CDR3nt: TGTGCCAGCAGCTTAGATCCCCTAGCTAGCGGGGGGGCCGATACGCAGTATTTT
CDR3aa: CASSLDPLASGGADTQYF
len: 18
v_gene: TRBV7-2
d_gene: TRBD2
j_gene: TRBJ2-3
abundance: -

CDR3nt: TGCGCCAGCAGTGAGTCCCTGACTAGCGGGGGGGCAGATACGCAGTATTTT
CDR3aa: CASSESLTSGGADTQYF
len: 17
v_gene: TRBV10-2
d_gene: TRBD2
j_gene: TRBJ2-3
abundance: -